This T cell receptor (beta chain) came from a study of identifying expanded T cells in peripheral blood. About this clone: The same CDR3 also results from other DNA sequences found in this sample.

No infections or other immune events were documented during collection. Germline CDR1 MDHEN, CDR2 SYDVKM. Trimming shortened V by 8 bases and J by 2 bases, and 15 bases separated the two germline ends. The CDR3 is made up of 14 amino acids. The method was immunoSEQ multiplex PCR; TCRdb's version includes in-frame clones alone and lacks a portion of them. The sample lists about 58,000 clones; around 90% were seen once. The sequence derives from a person aged 18 to 75 in good health. V is TRBV28 and J is TRBJ1-2; D not resolved. The specimen sequenced was blood. This chain's CDR3 is CASSSSPLNYGYTF. CDR3 DNA: TGTGCCAGCTCTTCGTCCCCCTTGAACTATGGCTACACCTTC.